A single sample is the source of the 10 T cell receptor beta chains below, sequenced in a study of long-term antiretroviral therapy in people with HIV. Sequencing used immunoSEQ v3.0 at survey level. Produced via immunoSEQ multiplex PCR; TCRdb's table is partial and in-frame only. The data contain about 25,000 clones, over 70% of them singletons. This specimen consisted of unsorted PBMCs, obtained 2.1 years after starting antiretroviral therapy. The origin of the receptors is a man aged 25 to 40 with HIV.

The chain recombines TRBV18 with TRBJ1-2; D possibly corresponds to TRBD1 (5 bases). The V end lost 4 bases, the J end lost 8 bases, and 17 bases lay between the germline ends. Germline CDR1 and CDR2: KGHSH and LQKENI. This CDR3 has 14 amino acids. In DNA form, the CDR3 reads TGTGCCAGCTCACTCTCCGGGACCCAAGGCGGCTACACCTTC. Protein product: CASSLSGTQGGYTF.

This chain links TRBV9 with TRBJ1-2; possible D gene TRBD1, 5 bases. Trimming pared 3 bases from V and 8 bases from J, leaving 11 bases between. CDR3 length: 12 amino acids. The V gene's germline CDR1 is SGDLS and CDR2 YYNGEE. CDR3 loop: CASSGGLEGYTF. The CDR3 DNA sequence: TGTGCCAGCAGCGGGGGGTTGGAAGGCTACACCTTC.

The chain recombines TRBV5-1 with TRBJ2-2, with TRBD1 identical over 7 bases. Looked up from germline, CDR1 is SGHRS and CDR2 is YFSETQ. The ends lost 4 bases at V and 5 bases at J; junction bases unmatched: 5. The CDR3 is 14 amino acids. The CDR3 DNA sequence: TGCGCCAGCAGCGTTGACAGGGCGACCGGGGAGCTGTTTTTT. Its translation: CASSVDRATGELFF.

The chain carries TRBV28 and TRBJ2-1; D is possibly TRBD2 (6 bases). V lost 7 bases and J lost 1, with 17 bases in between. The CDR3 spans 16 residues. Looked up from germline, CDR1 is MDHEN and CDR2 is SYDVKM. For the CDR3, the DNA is TGTGCCAGCAAGGGAGGCGGATTGCATTCCTACAATGAGCAGTTCTTC. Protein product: CASKGGGLHSYNEQFF.

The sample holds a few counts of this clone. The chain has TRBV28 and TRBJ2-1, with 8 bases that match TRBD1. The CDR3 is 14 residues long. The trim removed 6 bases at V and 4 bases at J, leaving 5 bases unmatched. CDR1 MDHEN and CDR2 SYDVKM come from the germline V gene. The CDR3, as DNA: TGTGCCAGCAGGAACAGGGGGTCTTACAATGAGCAGTTCTTC. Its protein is CASRNRGSYNEQFF.

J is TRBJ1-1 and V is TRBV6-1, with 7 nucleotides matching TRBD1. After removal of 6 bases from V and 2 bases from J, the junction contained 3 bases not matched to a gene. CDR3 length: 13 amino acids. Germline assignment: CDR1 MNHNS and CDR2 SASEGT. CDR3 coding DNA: TGTGCCAGCAGATGGGACAGTAACACTGAAGCTTTCTTT. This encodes CASRWDSNTEAFF.

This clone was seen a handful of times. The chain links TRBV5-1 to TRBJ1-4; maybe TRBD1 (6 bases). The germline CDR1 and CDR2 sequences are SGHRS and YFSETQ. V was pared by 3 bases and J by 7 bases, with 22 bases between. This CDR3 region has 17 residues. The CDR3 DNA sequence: TGCGCCAGCAGCTCGTTAGGACAGCCCGGGAGGAGTGAAAAACTGTTTTTT. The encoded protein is CASSSLGQPGRSEKLFF.

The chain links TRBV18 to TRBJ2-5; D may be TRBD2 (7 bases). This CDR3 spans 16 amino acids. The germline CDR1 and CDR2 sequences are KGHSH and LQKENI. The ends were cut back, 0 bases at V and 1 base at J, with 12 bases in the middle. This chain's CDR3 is CASSPPVRGPQETQYF. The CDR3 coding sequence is TGTGCCAGCTCACCACCGGTGCGGGGGCCCCAAGAGACCCAGTACTTC.

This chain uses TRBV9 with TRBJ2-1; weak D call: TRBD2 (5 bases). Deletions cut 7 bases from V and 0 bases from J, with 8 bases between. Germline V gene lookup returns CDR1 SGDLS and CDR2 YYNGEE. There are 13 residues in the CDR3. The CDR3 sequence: CASGRVSYNEQFF. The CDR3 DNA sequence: TGTGCCAGCGGGCGGGTCTCCTACAATGAGCAGTTCTTC.

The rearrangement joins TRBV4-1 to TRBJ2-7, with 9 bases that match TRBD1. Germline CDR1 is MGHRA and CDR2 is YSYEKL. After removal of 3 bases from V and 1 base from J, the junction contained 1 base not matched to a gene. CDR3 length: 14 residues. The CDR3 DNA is TGCGCCAGCAGCCACGGACAGGGGTCCTACGAGCAGTACTTC. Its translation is CASSHGQGSYEQYF.